This is a list of T cell receptor beta chains from one sample in a study of siplizumab effects on memory and regulatory T cells. Sequencing was performed with immunoSEQ multiplex PCR; in TCRdb, only in-frame clones are kept and a portion is missing. The table includes 100,000 or so clones, about 92% detected once. Sequenced sample: CD4+ T cells sorted from blood. The receptors were gathered from a human donor in good health. CDR3s include the opening cysteine and the closing phenylalanine or tryptophan. Clone size is stated in some rows and not others, as once, few, many or a class when expanded.

TRBV19,.,TRBJ2-1,CASSSGYNEQFF
TRBV5-5,.,TRBJ2-5,CASSSGQDLQETQYF
TRBV5-1,.,TRBJ1-3,CASSLGPTSSGNTIYF
TRBV25-1,.,TRBJ1-1,CASMGEWTEAFF
TRBV7-8,.,TRBJ1-5,CASSLGQSYSNQPQHF
TRBV5-1,.,TRBJ2-3,CASSPPVGPDTQYF
TRBV5-1,.,TRBJ2-3,CASSPGQHTQYF
TRBV5-1,once,TRBJ2-2,CASSPMKTSLDTGELFF
TRBV19,.,TRBJ1-4,CASSLSTNEKLFF
TRBV18,.,TRBJ1-3,CASSPGGGDTIYF
TRBV19,.,TRBJ2-2,CASRGLAGNTGELFF
TRBV5-6,few,TRBJ2-1,CASSLSEGQSYNEQFF
TRBV10-3,once,TRBJ2-7,CAISESSGGTYEQYF
TRBV6-5,.,TRBJ1-2,CASSPGLNYGYTF
TRBV21-1,.,TRBJ1-1,CASSAPSRKGQDVDTEAFF
TRBV6-1,.,TRBJ2-7,CASSDRAGGGEQYF
TRBV6-5,.,TRBJ1-3,CASSYSPGSGNTIYF
TRBV7-2,.,TRBJ2-7,CASSPVGGLYEQYF
TRBV2,once,TRBJ2-7,CASSPRLAGSSEQYF
TRBV6-5,.,TRBJ1-5,CASSSNRGRDQPQHF
TRBV19,.,TRBJ1-1,CASSPGNTEAFF
TRBV10-1,.,TRBJ2-5,CASSPTGGELETQYF